There are a few counts of the clone carrying this T cell receptor (beta chain). Its antigen remains unknown. The data were taken from a study of T-cell reconstitution after alpha-beta-depleted transplantation in children. Findings and limits, study-wide: Diversity of TCRbeta at day 60 was high in some patients, arising from surviving recipient T cells and thymic progenitors. Expanded graft clones, several hundred of them, were reportedly the source of alpha-beta T cells about two months after transplant. Once a year had passed after transplant, T-cell counts and diversity came mostly from newly produced T cells.

The CDR3 has 12 residues. Between the trimmed V and J ends, which lost 2 bases and 5 bases, there was a span of 10 bases. Germline V gives CDR1 DFQATT, CDR2 SNEGSKA (reference sequence). Unique molecular identifiers were incorporated when the TCRbeta library was constructed. TCRdb recomputed calls from the PCR reads with MiXCR, one row per CDR3 protein. The data contain about 980,000 distinct CDR3 sequences, roughly 29% of them singletons. The material sequenced was PBMCs, mostly from graft donor cells, taken 360 days after TCRalphabeta/CD19-depleted stem cell transplant. The V call is TRBV20-1, the J call TRBJ2-7; D gene ambiguous. This clonotype originated in a boy under two years old who had a stem cell transplant for SCID, so the T cells may come from the graft donor. In DNA, the CDR3 is TGCAGTGCTAGAAGTGGGGTCCACGAGCAGTACTTC. This codes for CSARSGVHEQYF.